The entry that follows covers one T cell receptor beta chain sequence. In the authors' workflow: Amplified reference gene primers provided the basis for estimating nucleated cell counts. The assay was immunoSEQ multiplex PCR, and TCRdb's table has in-frame clones only and misses some. That table furnishes V, J and clone size, whereas the DNA furnished D and trimming. The sample contains roughly 150,000 clones, 88% of which appear only once. This record belongs to a study of blood T cell repertoires in COVID-19. Across the study: Researchers got acute and convalescent COVID-19 samples from the United States, Italy and Spain. Sample material is recorded as cDNA or gDNA derived from T cells, B-cell-depleted T cells, or PBMCs.

Trimming took 2 bases from V and 5 from J, leaving 9 bases between them. The CDR3 covers 13 residues. CDR1 is MNHEY, CDR2 SMNVEV, per germline (reference sequence). V usage is TRBV27 and J usage is TRBJ1-1; D is ambiguous. Sequences were obtained from peripheral blood. The receptor comes from a man aged 50 or older who had recovered from COVID-19. The CDR3 sequence: CASSLLAGTEAFF. The CDR3 bases are TGTGCCAGCAGTTTACTCGCGGGGACTGAAGCTTTCTTT.